A single sample is the source of the 2 T cell receptor beta chains below, sequenced in a study of untreated major depressive disorder. Profiling relied on immunoSEQ multiplex PCR, and the TCRdb table lists in-frame clones only, not all of them. The top ten hold around 5% of the sample, which has 21,000 or so clones, more than 70% seen once. The sequenced material came from CD4+ T cells from PBMCs. Receptor source: a woman aged 25 to 39 in good health.

The gene calls are TRBV7-8 and TRBJ2-2; TRBD2 matches 7 bases. The germline V gene has CDR1 SGHVS and CDR2 FQNEAQ. This CDR3 comprises 14 residues. V trimming: 3 bases; J trimming: 10 bases; junction bases outside the gene matches: 8. The CDR3 bases are TGTGCCAGCAGCTTCAAGCGGGAACCCGAGGAGCTGTTTTTT. It yields the protein CASSFKREPEELFF.

The rearrangement joins TRBV18 to TRBJ2-7; 7 bases agree with TRBD1. Per the germline V gene, CDR1 is KGHSH and CDR2 is LQKENI. The V gene end was trimmed by 0 bases and the J gene end by 11 bases; junction bases not matched to a gene: 13. The CDR3 covers 15 residues. The CDR3, as DNA: TGTGCCAGCTCACCACCGCTAACAGGGGTAGGGAAGGAGTACTTC. This encodes CASSPPLTGVGKEYF.